This T cell receptor beta chain emerged from a study of identical twins. Trimming removed 0 bases from V and 8 bases from J; junction bases left unmatched: 15. Per germline, CDR1 MNHEY and CDR2 SMNVEV (reference sequence). The CDR3 runs to 17 residues. A universal primer site arose from template switching, and cDNA bore unique molecular identifiers. TCRdb called the 5' RACE reads again in MiXCR, with one record for every CDR3 protein. The sample includes 300,000 to 400,000 distinct CDR3 sequences, over 9% seen only once; the top ten take around 7.8%. In its sample, this clonotype was seen a few times. What it binds is not known. Overall study results and limits: An excess of low generation probability was shown by twin-shared out-of-frame alpha sequences.

The data were also submitted as part of a second study, on yellow fever vaccine responses in identical twins. That report notes: On the reported evidence, twins' vaccine T cell responses seemed partly convergent and partly personalized.

This receptor was identified in a woman between 18 and 30 years old in good health. The chain employs TRBV27 and TRBJ1-2, with 7 bases fitting TRBD1. The sequenced sample was CD8+ T cells sorted from blood. CDR3 sequence: CASSLSGRGSLIFGYTF. CDR3 nucleotides: TGTGCCAGCAGTTTATCGGGCAGGGGGTCCCTTATTTTCGGCTACACCTTC.